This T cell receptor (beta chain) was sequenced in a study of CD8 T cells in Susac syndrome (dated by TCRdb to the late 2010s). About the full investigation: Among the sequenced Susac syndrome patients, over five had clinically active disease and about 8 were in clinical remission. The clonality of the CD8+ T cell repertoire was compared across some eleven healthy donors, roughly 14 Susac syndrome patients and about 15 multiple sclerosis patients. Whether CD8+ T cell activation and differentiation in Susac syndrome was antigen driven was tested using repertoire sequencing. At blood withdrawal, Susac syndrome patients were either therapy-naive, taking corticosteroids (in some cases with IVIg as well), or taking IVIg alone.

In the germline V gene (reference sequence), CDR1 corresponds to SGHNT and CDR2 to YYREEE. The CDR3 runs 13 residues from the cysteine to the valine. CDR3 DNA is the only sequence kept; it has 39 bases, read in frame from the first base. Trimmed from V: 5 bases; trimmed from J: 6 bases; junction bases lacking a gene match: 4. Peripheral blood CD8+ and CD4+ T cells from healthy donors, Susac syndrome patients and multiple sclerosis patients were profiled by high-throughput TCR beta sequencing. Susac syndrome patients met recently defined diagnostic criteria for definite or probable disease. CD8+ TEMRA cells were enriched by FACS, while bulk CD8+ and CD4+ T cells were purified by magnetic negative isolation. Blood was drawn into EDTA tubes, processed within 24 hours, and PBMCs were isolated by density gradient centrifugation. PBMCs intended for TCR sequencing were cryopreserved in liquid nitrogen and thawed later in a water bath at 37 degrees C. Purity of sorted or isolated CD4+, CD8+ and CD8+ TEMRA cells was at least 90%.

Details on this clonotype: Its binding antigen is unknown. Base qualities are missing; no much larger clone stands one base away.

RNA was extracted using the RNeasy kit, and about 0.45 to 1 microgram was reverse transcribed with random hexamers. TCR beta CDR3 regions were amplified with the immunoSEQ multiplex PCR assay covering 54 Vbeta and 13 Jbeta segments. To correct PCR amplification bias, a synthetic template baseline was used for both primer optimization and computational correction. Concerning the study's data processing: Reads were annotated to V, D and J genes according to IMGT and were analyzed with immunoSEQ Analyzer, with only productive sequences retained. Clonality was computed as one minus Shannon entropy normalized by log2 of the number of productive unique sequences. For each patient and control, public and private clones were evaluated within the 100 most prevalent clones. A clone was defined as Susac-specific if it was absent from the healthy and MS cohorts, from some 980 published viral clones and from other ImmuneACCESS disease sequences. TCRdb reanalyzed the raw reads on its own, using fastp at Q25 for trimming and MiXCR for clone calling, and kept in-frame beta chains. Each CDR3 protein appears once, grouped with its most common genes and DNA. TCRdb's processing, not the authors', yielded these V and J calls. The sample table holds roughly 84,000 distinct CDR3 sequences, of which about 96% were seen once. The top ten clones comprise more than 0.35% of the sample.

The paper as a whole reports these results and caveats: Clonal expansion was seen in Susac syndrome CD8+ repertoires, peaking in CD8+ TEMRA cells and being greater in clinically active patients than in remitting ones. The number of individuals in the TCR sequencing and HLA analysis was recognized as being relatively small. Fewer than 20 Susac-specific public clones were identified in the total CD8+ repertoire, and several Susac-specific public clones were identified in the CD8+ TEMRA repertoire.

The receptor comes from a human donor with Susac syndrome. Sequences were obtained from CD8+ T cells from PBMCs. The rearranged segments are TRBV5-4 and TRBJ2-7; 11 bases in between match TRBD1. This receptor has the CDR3 CASSPGQGGEQYV. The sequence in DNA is TGTGCCAGCAGTCCGGGACAGGGGGGCGAGCAGTACGTC.